The 25 T cell receptor beta chains below were found in one sample sequenced in a study of control samples from healthy donors and cancer patients. The assay was immunoSEQ multiplex PCR, and TCRdb's table has in-frame clones only and misses some. The sample shows about 89,000 clones, 70% to 90% of them seen only once. Sequencing used blood. These TCRs come from a woman aged 40 to 50 in good health.

The V and J genes are TRBV5-4 and TRBJ2-1; the D gene is possibly TRBD2 (5 bases). The length of the CDR3 is 15 residues. The germline CDR1 and CDR2 sequences are SGHNT and YYREEE (reference sequence). Between the trimmed V and J ends, which lost 1 base and 1 base, there was a span of 9 bases. The CDR3 DNA sequence: TGTGCCAGCAGCTTGCTAGGGAGTTCCTACAATGAGCAGTTCTTC. It is translated as CASSLLGSSYNEQFF.

V is TRBV15 and J is TRBJ2-1; D assignment may be TRBD1 or TRBD2 (5 bases each). The CDR3 runs to 13 residues. Per the germline V gene, CDR1 is LNHNV and CDR2 is YYDKDF (reference sequence). With 8 bases removed from V and 10 bases from J, the gap between germline ends came to 18 bases. This chain's CDR3 is CATAELVGVEQFF. The CDR3 DNA follows: TGTGCCACCGCTGAGCTCGTGGGGGTAGAGCAGTTCTTC. Together with reference TRBV15 and TRBJ2-1, the CDR3 gives the full variable domain: DAMVIQNPRYQVTQFGKPVTLSCSQTLNHNVMYWYQQKSSQAPKLLFHYYDKDFNNEADTPDNFQSRRPNTSFCFLDIRSPGLGDTAMYLCATAELVGVEQFFGPGTRLTVL.

This clone was counted once. V gene TRBV25-1 combines with J gene TRBJ1-3; D ambiguous. Trimming took 5 bases from V and 7 from J, leaving 9 bases between them. Germline V CDR1 and CDR2: MGHDK, SYGVNS. This CDR3 has 12 amino acids. The CDR3 reads CASSQIANTIYF. CDR3 bases: TGTGCCAGCAGTCAGATCGCGAACACCATATATTTT.

The table lists this clone with a few counts. The V call is TRBV5-1, the J call TRBJ2-1; 7 bases are shared with TRBD2. Germline CDR1 is SGHRS and CDR2 is YFSETQ. The CDR3 is 15 amino acids. Unmatched junction bases numbered 12, after V lost 3 bases and J lost 9 bases. The CDR3 region has the DNA TGCGCCAGCAGCTCCGGACTAGGACTCGGATTTGAGCAGTTCTTC. Translation: CASSSGLGLGFEQFF.

V is TRBV5-1 and J is TRBJ2-3; 8 nucleotides match TRBD1. The ends lost 1 base at V and 4 bases at J; junction bases unmatched: 2. Germline V gene lookup returns CDR1 SGHRS and CDR2 YFSETQ. The CDR3 runs 14 residues. The DNA of the CDR3 is TGCGCCAGCAGCTTGACAGGGGGGCCAGATACGCAGTATTTT. Protein sequence: CASSLTGGPDTQYF.

V and J are TRBV10-1 and TRBJ2-1; the D gene is possibly TRBD2 (7 bases). V was shortened by 5 bases and J by 7 bases, with 18 bases between the two germline ends. Germline values: CDR1 WNHNN, CDR2 SYGVQD (reference sequence). The CDR3 has 15 residues. The CDR3 spells CASSPNLGGANEQFF. The CDR3 DNA is TGCGCCAGCAGTCCGAACCTGGGGGGGGCGAATGAGCAGTTCTTC.

This chain uses TRBV18 with TRBJ2-5, with D hard to call. Germline V CDR1 and CDR2: KGHSH, LQKENI. The ends were cut back, 3 bases at V and 5 bases at J, with 10 bases in the middle. This CDR3 region has 13 residues. DNA for the CDR3: TGTGCCAGCTCACCGGGTCTTAGGGAGACCCAGTACTTC. It encodes CASSPGLRETQYF.

This rearrangement joins TRBV6-2 or TRBV6-3 to TRBJ2-1; D gene unclear. V gave up 2 bases and J gave up 7 bases, with 9 bases separating them. Germline V gene sequence: CDR1 MNHEY, CDR2 SVGEGT. This CDR3 comprises 13 residues. The CDR3 is CASSYISGNEQFF. Written as DNA, the CDR3 is TGTGCCAGCAGTTACATATCCGGGAATGAGCAGTTCTTC.

The CDR3 region is CASSVVGGTVGNEQFF. The CDR3 DNA is TGTGCCAGCAGCGTAGTAGGGGGAACCGTCGGCAATGAGCAGTTCTTC. The chain combines TRBV9 with TRBJ2-1; TRBD1 is a possible D gene (6 bases). CDR3 length: 16 amino acids. Germline V CDR1 and CDR2: SGDLS, YYNGEE. Trimming took off 0 bases at V and 6 bases at J, with 16 bases between the two ends. The variable domain in full, with the rest retrieved from reference TRBV9 and TRBJ2-1, is DSGVTQTPKHLITATGQRVTLRCSPRSGDLSVYWYQQSLDQGLQFLIQYYNGEERAKGNILERFSAQQFPDLHSELNLSSLELGDSALYFCASSVVGGTVGNEQFFGPGTRLTVL.

The chain combines TRBV30 with TRBJ2-5; 7 positions agree with TRBD1. The germline gives CDR1 GTSNPN, CDR2 SVGIG (reference sequence). V gave up 3 bases and J gave up 3 bases; unmatched junction bases: 7. CDR3 size: 14 residues. This chain's CDR3 is CAWRRTGAEETQYF. The DNA for the CDR3 is TGTGCCTGGAGAAGGACAGGAGCCGAAGAGACCCAGTACTTC.

The rearrangement links TRBV5-1 to TRBJ2-6; no definite D call. Germline V gene lookup returns CDR1 SGHRS and CDR2 YFSETQ. Trimming removed 0 bases from V and 2 bases from J, with 9 bases in between. This CDR3 contains 16 residues. The CDR3 coding sequence is TGCGCCAGCAGCTTGGGGGGAACGGCTGGGGCCAACGTCCTGACTTTC. It is translated as CASSLGGTAGANVLTF.

The CDR3 sequence: CASSSGKSDTQYF. For the CDR3, the DNA is TGTGCCAGCTCGTCAGGGAAATCAGATACGCAGTATTTT. This rearrangement joins TRBV18 to TRBJ2-3, with D possibly being TRBD1 (5 bases). CDR1 is KGHSH, CDR2 LQKENI, per germline. There are 13 residues in the CDR3. The ends were cut back, 6 bases at V and 4 bases at J, with 11 bases in the middle.

V and J are TRBV10-2 and TRBJ1-2, with TRBD1 matching over 7 bases. The germline V gene has CDR1 WSHSY and CDR2 SAAADI. Trimming cost V 0 bases and J 8 bases; bases outside gene matches: 6. The length of the CDR3 is 14 residues. For the CDR3, the DNA is TGCGCCAGCAGTGAGTCCAAGGGGGCGGGCGGCTACACCTTC. Amino acids: CASSESKGAGGYTF.

CDR3 loop: CASSSVGGAETGELFF. In DNA, the CDR3 is TGTGCCAGCAGCTCGGTCGGGGGCGCGGAAACCGGGGAGCTGTTTTTT. V and J are TRBV7-2 and TRBJ2-2; either TRBD1 or TRBD2 may fit D (6 bases each). Germline V CDR1 and CDR2: SGHTA, FQGNSA. CDR3 size: 16 residues. V shed 4 bases and J shed 5 bases, with 17 bases lying between them. Full variable domain (remainder filled in from reference TRBV7-2 and TRBJ2-2): GAGVSQSPSNKVTEKGKDVELRCDPISGHTALYWYRQSLGQGLEFLIYFQGNSAPDKSGLPSDRFSAERTGGSVSTLTIQRTQQEDSAVYLCASSSVGGAETGELFFGEGSRLTVL.

The chain uses TRBV6-6 and TRBJ1-1; D might be TRBD1 (6 bases). The V end was cut by 5 bases, the J end by 5 bases, with 9 bases between. From germline, CDR1 is MNHNY and CDR2 SVGAGI (reference sequence). This CDR3 contains 12 residues. CDR3 protein: CASSVGATEAFF. The CDR3, as DNA: TGTGCCAGCAGTGTGGGGGCGACTGAAGCTTTCTTT.

The CDR3 sequence is CASRQPWGDTQYF. The CDR3 region has the DNA TGTGCCAGTAGACAACCCTGGGGAGATACGCAGTATTTT. This sequence joins TRBV19 and TRBJ2-3; unclear D gene. V was cut by 6 bases and J by 5 bases, with 12 bases left in between. Germline lookup yields CDR1 LNHDA and CDR2 SQIVND (reference sequence). The CDR3 spans 13 residues.

The table lists this clone with a few counts. The chain employs TRBV5-1 and TRBJ1-4, with TRBD1 matching over 7 bases. V was clipped by 4 bases and J by 5 bases; unmatched bases: 5. Looked up from germline, CDR1 is SGHRS and CDR2 is YFSETQ. The CDR3 has 14 residues. This chain's CDR3 is CASSPTGLNEKLFF. CDR3 nucleotides: TGCGCCAGCAGCCCGACAGGGCTCAATGAAAAACTGTTTTTT.

The CDR3 sequence: CASSWGGGASDTQYF. CDR3 DNA sequence: TGTGCCAGCTCCTGGGGCGGGGGGGCTTCAGATACGCAGTATTTT. The chain links TRBV11-1 to TRBJ2-3; 9 bases are shared with TRBD2. Unmatched junction bases numbered 10, after V lost 8 bases and J lost 4 bases. Germline CDR1 SGHAT, CDR2 FQDESV (reference sequence). This CDR3 comprises 15 residues.

This chain connects TRBV19 to TRBJ1-6, with a possible D match to TRBD1 (5 bases). The CDR3 totals 14 residues. From germline, CDR1 is LNHDA and CDR2 SQIVND (reference sequence). The V end was cut by 5 bases, the J end by 7 bases, with 12 bases between. The CDR3 spells CASSLGPINSPLHF. In DNA, the CDR3 is TGTGCCAGTAGTCTGGGGCCTATCAATTCACCCCTCCACTTT.

CDR3 sequence: CASSRRGESNQPQHF. The CDR3 DNA is TGTGCCAGCAGCCGAAGGGGAGAGAGCAATCAGCCCCAGCATTTT. The chain is built from TRBV3-1 (or the pseudogene TRBV3-2) and TRBJ1-5; tentatively, D is TRBD1 (5 bases). V shed 4 bases and J shed 1 base, with 11 bases lying between them. The CDR3 length is 15 residues. In germline, CDR1 is LGHDT, CDR2 YNNKEL (reference sequence).

The V gene is TRBV2, the J gene TRBJ1-2; TRBD1 is a possible D gene (6 bases). Trimming took 3 bases from V and 8 from J, leaving 13 bases between them. Germline V gene sequence: CDR1 SNHLY, CDR2 FYNNEI. This CDR3 has 13 residues. The CDR3 nucleotides are TGTGCCAGCAGTGAGAGGGGGGCGGAAGGCTACACCTTC. This sequence encodes CASSERGAEGYTF.

The chain employs TRBV4-1 and TRBJ1-2, with 9 bases that match TRBD1. V lost 3 bases and J lost 6; bases outside the gene matches: 11. CDR1 is MGHRA and CDR2 is YSYEKL in the germline V gene. The CDR3 is made up of 16 amino acids. For the CDR3, the DNA is TGCGCCAGCAGCCAGGACTATCTCGGACAGGGGCATGGCTACACCTTC. Translating gives CASSQDYLGQGHGYTF.

The CDR3 here is CASSQDLSGTGLYGYTF. CDR3 nucleotides: TGTGCCAGCAGCCAAGATTTATCGGGGACAGGGCTTTATGGCTACACCTTC. The genes are TRBV3-1 (or the pseudogene TRBV3-2) and TRBJ1-2, with 9 bases matching TRBD1. This CDR3 contains 17 residues. The V and J ends lost 0 bases and 5 bases, in that order; junction bases with no gene match: 10. In germline, CDR1 is LGHDT, CDR2 YNNKEL (reference sequence).

This clone showed up just once. CDR3 in amino acids: CASSPRLAGGSQYF. Written as DNA, the CDR3 is TGTGCCAGCAGTCCCAGACTAGCGGGGGGATCACAGTATTTT. The chain is built from TRBV6-5 and TRBJ2-3; 13 positions agree with TRBD2. Germline CDR1 reads MNHEY; CDR2 reads SVGAGI. This CDR3 has 14 residues. Trimming took 5 bases from V and 12 from J; bases not matched to a gene: 8.

This chain joins TRBV13 and TRBJ1-5; a possible D gene is TRBD1 (6 bases). CDR3 length equals 16 residues. Germline V lookup: CDR1 PRHDT, CDR2 FYEKMQ (reference sequence). Between the trimmed V and J ends, which lost 3 bases and 3 bases, there was a span of 15 bases. The CDR3 nucleotides read TGTGCCAGCAGCTTCGGAGGGGGAGGAAACAATCAGCCCCAGCATTTT. Protein product: CASSFGGGGNNQPQHF.